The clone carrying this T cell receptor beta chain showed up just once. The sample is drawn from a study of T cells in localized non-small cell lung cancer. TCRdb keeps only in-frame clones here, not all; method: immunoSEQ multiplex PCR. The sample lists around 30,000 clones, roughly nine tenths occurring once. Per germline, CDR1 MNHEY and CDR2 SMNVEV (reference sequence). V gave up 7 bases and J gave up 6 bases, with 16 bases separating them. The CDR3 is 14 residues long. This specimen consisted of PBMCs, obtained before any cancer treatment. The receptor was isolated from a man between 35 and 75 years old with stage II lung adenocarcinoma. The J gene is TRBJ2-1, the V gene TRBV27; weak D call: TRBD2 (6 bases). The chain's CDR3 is CASTPGTALNEQFF. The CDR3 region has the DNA TGTGCCAGCACCCCCGGGACTGCCCTCAATGAGCAGTTCTTC.